A selection of T cell receptor beta chains follows, all from one sample in a study of response to subunit inactivated influenza vaccine. In TCRdb, the RT-PCR reads were re-called with MiXCR into one record per CDR3 protein. The data show 400,000 to 650,000 distinct CDR3 sequences, roughly 7.9% seen once. The sequencing here drew on PBMCs from blood, taken less than 25 months after vaccination. The receptors here all came from a man in his fifties or sixties who received an inactivated influenza vaccine. Each CDR3 is given with its conserved first and last residue. A D gene is named only where the DNA matches it firmly. Some rows mark clone size as missing; the rest say once, few, many or name a class of expanded clone.

j_call,d_call,v_call,clone_size,cdr3_aa,cdr3_nt
TRBJ2-1,.,TRBV4-2,few,CASSPDRFYNEQFF,TGTGCCAGCAGCCCCGACAGATTTTACAATGAGCAGTTCTTC
TRBJ1-1,.,TRBV29-1,.,CSVSRNSGGAFF,TGCAGCGTTTCTAGGAATTCCGGGGGGGCTTTCTTT
TRBJ2-3,.,TRBV7-6,few,CASSLPSHPLGRDTQYF,TGTGCCAGCAGCTTACCCAGCCACCCTCTAGGCAGAGATACGCAGTATTTT
TRBJ2-7,TRBD1,TRBV7-9,.,CASSPSRDRTFLDF,TGTGCCAGCAGCCCGAGCCGGGACAGGACCTTTCTCGACTTC
TRBJ2-5,.,TRBV5-1,few,CASSLARGSETQYF,TGCGCCAGCAGCTTGGCCCGTGGATCAGAGACCCAGTACTTC
TRBJ1-1,TRBD1,TRBV6-5,few,CASSYGQGVAEAFF,TGTGCCAGCAGTTACGGGCAGGGGGTGGCTGAAGCTTTCTTT
TRBJ2-1,.,TRBV11-3,many,CASSPGGQFPSNEQFF,TGTGCCAGCAGCCCGGGGGGACAGTTTCCGTCAAATGAGCAGTTCTTC
TRBJ1-1,.,TRBV29-1,many,CSVGGGALEAFF,TGCAGCGTTGGGGGGGGCGCTCTTGAAGCTTTCTTT
TRBJ2-3,.,TRBV29-1,.,CSVVLGGVDTQYF,TGCAGCGTTGTATTGGGGGGAGTAGATACGCAGTATTTT
TRBJ2-6,.,TRBV11-2,many,CASSFVGFGSGANVLTF,TGTGCCAGCAGCTTCGTAGGGTTTGGGTCTGGGGCCAACGTCCTGACTTTC
TRBJ2-1,TRBD2,TRBV20-1,.,CSAVTSGRAVNEQFF,TGCAGTGCTGTGACTAGCGGGAGGGCGGTCAATGAGCAGTTCTTC
TRBJ2-3,.,TRBV28,few,CASIPSETDTQYF,TGTGCCAGCATCCCAAGTGAAACAGATACGCAGTATTTT
TRBJ2-2,.,TRBV20-1,many,CSAFGDGPGELFF,TGCAGTGCCTTCGGGGACGGGCCCGGGGAGCTGTTTTTT
TRBJ2-3,.,TRBV7-2,.,CASSNWGRITDTQYF,TGTGCCAGCAGCAATTGGGGACGGATCACAGATACGCAGTATTTT
TRBJ2-3,TRBD2,TRBV29-1,.,CSVSGLAGGPTDTQYF,TGCAGCGTCTCCGGACTAGCGGGGGGCCCGACAGATACGCAGTATTTT
TRBJ2-7,TRBD2,TRBV5-1,many,CASSFASGGAYEQYF,TGCGCCAGCAGCTTTGCTAGCGGGGGGGCCTACGAGCAGTACTTC
TRBJ2-7,.,TRBV5-5,.,CASSMDRRGQYF,TGTGCCAGCAGCATGGACAGGCGGGGGCAGTACTTC
TRBJ2-1,TRBD1,TRBV15,many,CATTRDRINNEQFF,TGTGCCACCACCCGGGACAGAATTAACAATGAGCAGTTCTTC
TRBJ2-3,TRBD2,TRBV6-2/TRBV6-3,.,CASTPSPSGLAGGRSTDTQYF,TGTGCCAGCACCCCCAGCCCCTCGGGACTAGCGGGGGGGAGAAGCACAGATACGCAGTATTTT
TRBJ2-2,TRBD2,TRBV5-6,many,CASSFGLAGLTGELFF,TGTGCCAGCAGCTTCGGACTAGCGGGACTCACCGGGGAGCTGTTTTTT
TRBJ2-6,TRBD1,TRBV28,few,CASSRNRGRNAGANVLTF,TGTGCCAGCAGTCGAAACAGGGGCCGGAACGCTGGGGCCAACGTCCTGACTTTC
TRBJ1-2,.,TRBV13,.,CASRDSWGLYGYTF,TGTGCCAGCAGGGATTCATGGGGGCTCTATGGCTACACCTTC
TRBJ2-1,.,TRBV28,many,CATEGSYNEQFF,TGTGCCACCGAAGGTTCCTACAATGAGCAGTTCTTC
TRBJ2-2,.,TRBV19,few,CASSISFRGNTGELFF,TGTGCCAGTAGTATATCTTTCAGGGGGAACACCGGGGAGCTGTTTTTT
TRBJ2-1,.,TRBV6-2/TRBV6-3,few,CASHHLPGEVNEQFF,TGTGCCAGCCATCATTTGCCGGGAGAGGTAAATGAGCAGTTCTTC